This T cell receptor beta chain appears in the sequencing data of a study of T cells in women clearing cervical HPV infection. Whole-study findings and limits: CIN3+ cases had significantly higher TCR repertoire richness than controls, but evenness did not differ.

Libraries were prepared by immunoSEQ multiplex PCR; TCRdb keeps only in-frame clonotypes and omits some of them. This sample contains roughly 30,000 clones. Per the germline V gene, CDR1 is SGHTS and CDR2 is YDEGEE. The V segment lost 0 bases and the J segment 1 base; nucleotides outside the gene matches: 0. The CDR3 has 15 amino acids. Turning to this clone: Its specificity is unknown. Sequencing ends 3 residues short of the CDR3 end; the germline J gene provides the rest.

This receptor was obtained from a woman between 18 and 69 years old with a cervical HPV16 infection that either progressed to CIN3+ or cleared (not recorded which). The rearrangement joins TRBV5-8 to TRBJ2-3, with TRBD1 matching 9 bases. The source material was blood buffy coat. Partial CDR3 DNA: TGTGCCAGCAGCTTGGGACAGGGGGGCACAGATACG. Translating it yields CASSLGQGGTDT. In full, the CDR3 is CASSLGQGGTDTQYF.